This entry is about one T cell receptor (beta chain). Via MiXCR, TCRdb re-called the RT-PCR reads, giving one row per CDR3 protein. The sample carries about 240,000 distinct CDR3 sequences, 9.5% to 15% recorded once. The record originates from a study of response to subunit inactivated influenza vaccine. CDR3 length equals 15 residues. Germline CDR1 GTSNPN, CDR2 SVGIG (reference sequence). The chain recombines TRBV30 with TRBJ2-1; 13 bases agree with TRBD2. The sequence was collected from a man between 50 and 59 years old who received an inactivated influenza vaccine. The sequences come from non-naive T cells sorted from PBMCs, collected 14 days before vaccination. Here the CDR3 DNA reads TGTGCGCGGTCCACTAGCGGGGGGGCCTTCAATGAGCAGTTCTTC. Amino acid sequence: CARSTSGGAFNEQFF.